Reported below is one T cell receptor beta chain. Its cognate antigen is unknown. This entry comes from a study of cytomegalovirus exposure and HLA in healthy donors. Turning to the study itself: As an earlier analysis found, around 190 million T cells yielded about 120 million unique TCR beta sequences.

The PCR employed 60 Vbeta primers together with 13 Jbeta primers. Measured with immunoSEQ multiplex PCR; TCRdb has only the in-frame clones, and not every one. The sample holds just under 90,000 clones. V gave up 5 bases and J gave up 2 bases; unmatched junction bases: 5. Germline CDR1 reads SGHVS; CDR2 reads FQNEAQ. CDR3 length: 14 amino acids. Study-level findings and limits: Researchers left out some V segments, among them TRBV6-2 and TRBV6-3, as indistinguishable.

The receptor was isolated from a girl between 5 and 17 years old in good health and CMV-seropositive. The sample was PBMCs. The rearrangement joins TRBV7-8 to TRBJ2-5; TRBD1 matches at 7 bases. CDR3 in amino acids: CASSPGQAQETQYF. The CDR3 bases are TGTGCCAGCAGCCCAGGACAGGCTCAAGAGACCCAGTACTTC.